Here is one T cell receptor (beta chain) with its context. Antigen unknown. The protocol was immunoSEQ multiplex PCR, while the TCRdb copy is restricted to in-frame clones and leaves out a portion. The sample lists about 130,000 clones, approximately 82% occurring once. The CDR3 is 15 residues long. Germline V gene data show CDR1 as KGHSH and CDR2 as LQKENI. V dropped 6 bases and J dropped 0; count of bases not matched to a gene: 8. This record belongs to a study of cytomegalovirus exposure and HLA in healthy donors. General study results and limits: One later analysis, an examination of the 100 to 150 validation repertoires, found that first-cohort TCR clusters tended to co-occur in them. The listing of 150 to 200 TCR beta chains classed them as cytomegalovirus-associated.

This TCR derives from a man aged 25-40 years in good health and CMV-seropositive. Sample: PBMCs. J is TRBJ2-7 and V is TRBV18, with TRBD1 matching over 7 bases. The CDR3 sequence is CASSTGATLSYEQYF. CDR3 nucleotides: TGTGCCAGCTCTACAGGGGCTACTCTCTCCTACGAGCAGTACTTC.